A selection of T cell receptor beta chains follows, all from one sample in a study of graft-versus-host responses after intestinal transplantation. Libraries were prepared by immunoSEQ multiplex PCR; TCRdb keeps only in-frame clonotypes and omits some of them. This table holds tens of thousands of clones, about 90% found once. These TCRs' antigens remain unknown. Sequencing used unstimulated CD8+ T cells sorted from spleen or lymph node cells, obtained before intestinal transplant. The source of these receptors is a human donor who received an intestinal transplant. Both conserved end residues are part of each CDR3. A D gene is named only where the DNA matches it firmly. Some rows have no size entry. The others give once, few or many, or a class for an expanded clone.

v_call	d_call	j_call	clone_size	cdr3_aa	cdr3_nt
TRBV5-6	TRBD2	TRBJ2-7	-	CASSFGGVLYEQYF	TGTGCCAGCAGCTTCGGGGGGGTGCTCTACGAGCAGTACTTC
TRBV4-1	-	TRBJ2-5	-	CASSQEISTPGVQETQYF	TGCGCCAGCAGCCAGGAAATTTCCACCCCGGGAGTTCAAGAGACCCAGTACTTC
TRBV6-4	-	TRBJ2-2	few	CASSDSGAGELFF	TGTGCCAGCAGTGACTCCGGGGCCGGGGAGCTGTTTTTT
TRBV6-4	-	TRBJ2-2	-	CASSQGNTGELFF	TGTGCCAGCAGCCAGGGTAACACCGGGGAGCTGTTTTTT
TRBV29-1	TRBD1	TRBJ2-5	-	CSVEDWLGNRGSQETQYF	TGCAGCGTTGAAGACTGGCTTGGGAACAGGGGCTCACAAGAGACCCAGTACTTC
TRBV16	-	TRBJ2-7	-	CASSQSGGYEQYF	TGTGCCAGCAGCCAATCAGGGGGTTACGAGCAGTACTTC
TRBV6-1	TRBD1	TRBJ1-5	-	CASTGQGRDQPQHF	TGTGCCAGTACCGGACAGGGGAGGGATCAGCCCCAGCATTTT
TRBV7-8	-	TRBJ1-4	-	CASSLGYTERINEKLFF	TGTGCCAGCAGCTTAGGTTATACTGAGAGAATTAATGAAAAACTGTTTTTT
TRBV30	TRBD1	TRBJ1-6	-	CAWASGQGGSPLHF	TGTGCCTGGGCCTCGGGACAGGGGGGTTCACCCCTCCACTTT
TRBV5-1	-	TRBJ1-4	few	CASSLNTERSNEKLFF	TGCGCCAGCAGCCTAAATACAGAACGCAGTAATGAAAAACTGTTTTTT
TRBV9	TRBD1	TRBJ1-1	once	CASSGQGANTEAFF	TGTGCCAGCAGTGGACAGGGCGCCAACACTGAAGCTTTCTTT
TRBV5-1	TRBD1	TRBJ2-7	-	CASSPRTGPYEQYF	TGCGCCAGCAGCCCTAGGACAGGACCCTACGAGCAGTACTTC
TRBV18	-	TRBJ2-7	-	CASSPPNSGEQYF	TGTGCCAGCTCACCACCCAACAGCGGCGAGCAGTACTTC
TRBV5-1	-	TRBJ1-1	once	CASRTQKTEAFF	TGCGCCAGCAGAACCCAGAAAACTGAAGCTTTCTTT
TRBV7-2	TRBD1	TRBJ1-5	-	CASSLGAGGTGQPQHF	TGTGCCAGCAGCTTAGGGGCAGGGGGTACGGGTCAGCCCCAGCATTTT
TRBV5-4	-	TRBJ2-1	-	CASSFQGYYNEQFF	TGTGCCAGCAGCTTCCAGGGCTACTACAATGAGCAGTTCTTC
TRBV6-4	TRBD1	TRBJ2-3	few	CASSETGGTDTQYF	TGTGCCAGCAGTGAGACAGGGGGGACAGATACGCAGTATTTT
TRBV14	TRBD1	TRBJ2-7	-	CASSPRDRGPYEQYF	TGTGCCAGCAGCCCCCGGGACAGGGGTCCCTACGAGCAGTACTTC
TRBV18	-	TRBJ2-5	-	CASSPGGGETQYF	TGTGCCAGCTCGCCGGGTGGAGGAGAGACCCAGTACTTC
TRBV5-6	TRBD2	TRBJ2-5	-	CASSLARAEREEQETQYF	TGTGCCAGCAGCCTGGCTAGGGCAGAGCGGGAGGAACAAGAGACCCAGTACTTC
TRBV2	TRBD1	TRBJ1-1	-	CASRETGGAGTEAFF	TGTGCCAGCAGGGAGACAGGGGGCGCGGGGACTGAAGCTTTCTTT
TRBV5-6	TRBD1	TRBJ2-7	-	CASSPGTGVWEQYF	TGTGCCAGCAGCCCCGGGACAGGAGTATGGGAGCAGTACTTC
TRBV7-3	TRBD2	TRBJ2-3	once	CASSPTLAGGLDTQYF	TGTGCCAGCAGCCCTACGCTAGCGGGGGGGCTGGATACGCAGTATTTT
TRBV28	-	TRBJ2-7	-	CATRRTAYEQYF	TGTGCCACCCGTCGGACAGCTTACGAGCAGTACTTC
TRBV6-6	TRBD1	TRBJ2-7	-	CASTLTGEAYEQYF	TGTGCCAGCACCTTGACAGGGGAGGCCTACGAGCAGTACTTC
TRBV28	-	TRBJ2-2	-	CASSLGGTAYAAGELFF	TGTGCCAGCAGTTTAGGGGGGACAGCCTACGCCGCCGGGGAGCTGTTTTTT
TRBV9	-	TRBJ2-1	-	CASSVNGYNEQFF	TGTGCCAGCAGCGTAAACGGCTACAATGAGCAGTTCTTC
TRBV7-8	-	TRBJ2-7	-	CASNSESYEQYF	TGTGCCAGCAACAGTGAGTCCTACGAGCAGTACTTC
TRBV28	-	TRBJ1-2	once	CASSPFPGAPNGNGYTF	TGTGCCAGCAGTCCCTTTCCAGGGGCCCCTAACGGGAATGGCTACACCTTC
TRBV28	TRBD2	TRBJ2-7	-	CASSPGLAGGLAGMEQYF	TGTGCCAGCAGTCCCGGACTAGCGGGAGGGCTAGCCGGAATGGAGCAGTACTTC
TRBV6-5	-	TRBJ2-7	-	CASGGTSSYEQYF	TGTGCCAGCGGGGGGACTTCATCCTACGAGCAGTACTTC
TRBV7-2	-	TRBJ2-1	-	CASSLYSHNEQFF	TGTGCCAGCAGCTTATACAGTCACAATGAGCAGTTCTTC
TRBV6-5	TRBD1	TRBJ1-1	-	CASSYPGQGGDTEAFF	TGTGCCAGCAGTTACCCCGGACAGGGAGGAGACACTGAAGCTTTCTTT
TRBV6-4	-	TRBJ1-1	once	CASSDRDKGVNTEAFF	TGTGCCAGCAGTGACCGGGACAAGGGGGTGAACACTGAAGCTTTCTTT
TRBV19	TRBD1	TRBJ1-1	-	CASSFMGQGAEAFF	TGTGCCAGTAGTTTTATGGGACAGGGAGCGGAAGCTTTCTTT
TRBV6-5	TRBD1	TRBJ2-7	-	CASSGQGSYEQYF	TGTGCCAGCAGTGGACAGGGGTCCTACGAGCAGTACTTC
TRBV19	-	TRBJ2-7	once	CASSISGAMYEQYF	TGTGCCAGTAGTATAAGCGGAGCAATGTACGAGCAGTACTTC
TRBV19	TRBD1	TRBJ2-5	-	CASLRDRVRETQYF	TGTGCCAGCCTCCGGGACAGGGTTAGGGAGACCCAGTACTTC
TRBV27	TRBD2	TRBJ2-1	-	CASSLERGGFYNEQFF	TGTGCCAGCAGTTTGGAGCGGGGCGGATTCTACAATGAGCAGTTCTTC
TRBV7-9	TRBD1	TRBJ1-3	few	CASKPSRDSSGNTIYF	TGTGCCAGCAAACCCAGCCGGGACAGCTCTGGAAACACCATATATTTT
TRBV11-2	-	TRBJ2-7	-	CASTEGGEQYF	TGTGCCAGCACCGAGGGGGGGGAGCAGTACTTC
TRBV5-1	TRBD2	TRBJ2-1	-	CASRYSGKGNEQFF	TGCGCCAGCAGGTATAGCGGGAAGGGCAATGAGCAGTTCTTC
TRBV4-1	TRBD1	TRBJ2-2	-	CASSQEGQGGGELFF	TGCGCCAGCAGCCAAGAAGGACAGGGAGGAGGGGAGCTGTTTTTT
TRBV27	TRBD1	TRBJ2-3	-	CASRTGPSTDTQYF	TGTGCCAGCAGGACAGGGCCCAGCACAGATACGCAGTATTTT
TRBV27	-	TRBJ1-2	-	CASSLSGDGLIAGYGYTF	TGTGCCAGCAGTTTATCAGGAGACGGACTCATAGCTGGCTATGGCTACACCTTC
TRBV29-1	-	TRBJ2-3	-	CSVEEPPPVNRTDTQYF	TGCAGCGTTGAAGAACCTCCACCAGTAAATCGCACAGATACGCAGTATTTT
TRBV4-2	-	TRBJ2-1	-	CASSPRDFLNYNEQFF	TGTGCCAGCAGCCCCCGGGACTTTTTAAACTACAATGAGCAGTTCTTC
TRBV4-1	-	TRBJ2-3	-	CASSQEGGTDTQYF	TGCGCCAGCAGCCAAGAAGGGGGCACAGATACGCAGTATTTT